Sequencing of this T cell receptor beta chain was carried out in a study of blood T cell repertoires in COVID-19. On the study more broadly: Samples representing acute and convalescent COVID-19 were sourced from the United States, Italy and Spain.

Trimming took 6 bases from V and 5 from J, leaving 19 bases between them. Germline CDR1 MNHEY, CDR2 SVGEGT. The length of the CDR3 is 15 residues. Profiled with immunoSEQ multiplex PCR; TCRdb holds only in-frame clones, not every one. The repertoire consists of about 61,000 clones, with 65% to 85% occurring once and the leading ten covering about a fifth. This clone was detected many times. The same CDR3 arises from other DNA sequences in this sample as well. Sequencing was done on a sample of peripheral blood. The V gene is TRBV6-2 or TRBV6-3, the J gene TRBJ1-2, with D uncertain. The sequence was collected from a man at least 80 years old with active or convalescent COVID-19. CDR3 residues: CASSSGPYPSYGYTF. The CDR3, as DNA: TGTGCCAGCAGCAGTGGGCCCTACCCCTCTTATGGCTACACCTTC.